This TCR beta chain was found in a study of blood T cell repertoires in COVID-19. About the research overall: PBMCs, B-cell-depleted T cells, or T cells provided the cDNA or gDNA that made up the material.

Source study methods: It was from reference gene primer amplification that nucleated cell counts were estimated. Sequencing used immunoSEQ multiplex PCR; TCRdb keeps in-frame clones, though not all of them. D and trimming come from the DNA, and the V and J calls and clone size come from that table. The sample shows 75,000 or so clones, approximately 88% of them seen only once. Germline CDR1 and CDR2: SGHTA and FQGNSA. The ends were cut back, 1 base at V and 1 base at J, with 17 bases in the middle. This CDR3 region has 17 residues. Sequenced sample: peripheral blood. The rearrangement uses TRBV7-2 and TRBJ2-7, with D perhaps TRBD1 (5 bases). This receptor was identified in a man aged 50 to 60 with acute or convalescent COVID-19. The CDR3 is CASSLVPALGQSYEQYF. The CDR3 coding sequence is TGTGCCAGCAGCTTAGTACCCGCCTTAGGACAATCCTACGAGCAGTACTTC. Combining the CDR3 with reference TRBV7-2 and TRBJ2-7 gives the whole variable domain GAGVSQSPSNKVTEKGKDVELRCDPISGHTALYWYRQSLGQGLEFLIYFQGNSAPDKSGLPSDRFSAERTGGSVSTLTIQRTQQEDSAVYLCASSLVPALGQSYEQYFGPGTRLTVT.